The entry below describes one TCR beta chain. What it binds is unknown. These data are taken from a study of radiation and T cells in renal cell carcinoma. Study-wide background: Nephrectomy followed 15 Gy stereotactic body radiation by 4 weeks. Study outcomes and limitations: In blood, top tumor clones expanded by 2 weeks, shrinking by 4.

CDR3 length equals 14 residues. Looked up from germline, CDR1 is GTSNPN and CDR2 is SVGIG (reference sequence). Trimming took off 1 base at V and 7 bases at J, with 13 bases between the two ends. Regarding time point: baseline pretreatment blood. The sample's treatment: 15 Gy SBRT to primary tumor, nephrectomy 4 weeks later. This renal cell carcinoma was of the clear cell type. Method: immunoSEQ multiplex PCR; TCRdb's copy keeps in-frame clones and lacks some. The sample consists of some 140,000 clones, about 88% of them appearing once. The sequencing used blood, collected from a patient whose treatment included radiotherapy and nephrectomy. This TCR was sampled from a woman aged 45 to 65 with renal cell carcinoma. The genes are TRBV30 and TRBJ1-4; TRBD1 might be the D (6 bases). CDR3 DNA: TGTGCCTGGAGTGAACAGGGATTCCGTGAAAAACTGTTTTTT. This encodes CAWSEQGFREKLFF. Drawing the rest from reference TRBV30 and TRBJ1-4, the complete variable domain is SQTIHQWPATLVQPVGSPLSLECTVEGTSNPNLYWYRQAAGRGLQLLFYSVGIGQISSEVPQNLSASRPQDRQFILSSKKLLLSDSGFYLCAWSEQGFREKLFFGSGTQLSVL.